This TCR beta chain was retrieved from a study of blood T cell repertoires in COVID-19 (dated by TCRdb to between 2020 and 2021). For context, the study as a whole: The collaborator samples originated in the United States, Italy and Spain and spanned the acute and convalescent phases of COVID-19. The material from the prospective study consisted of cDNA or gDNA derived from T cells, B-cell-depleted T cells, or PBMCs. Subjects who had been exposed to COVID-19, were actively infected with it, or had recovered from it provided the deeply sampled blood TCRbeta repertoires that made up the dataset. The repertoires were made available in a free public database intended to serve as a resource for research on the immune response to SARS-CoV-2. The samples were drawn from two sources: the first 160 participants of the ongoing ImmuneRACE study, and fewer than 1,500 subjects contributed by 6 global collaborators. Sample metadata almost always included a de-identified subject ID, COVID-19 status, age in years and sex. Where available, HLA class I and class II types were taken from metadata supplied by the sample provider and were not determined by assay-based typing. On the study overall, not on this receptor specifically: Clinical and demographic metadata were provided uncurated, with the amount varying by source and participant.

Whole blood was collected in K2EDTA tubes by collaborating institutions according to the institutions' own protocols. For TCRbeta analysis, collaborators shipped samples as frozen whole blood, isolated PBMCs, or DNA extracted from either of those sample types. Points on this clone: Its recognized antigen is unknown. No per-base quality is available; no much larger clone lies one base away.

TCRbeta CDR3 regions were amplified from genomic DNA by means of the immunoSEQ Assay, a bias-controlled multiplex PCR. In the authors' own workflow: The number of nucleated cells in each sample was estimated from the amplification of reference gene primers within the assay. To quantify the absolute abundance of each unique TCRbeta CDR3 rearrangement, sequence reads were collapsed and filtered. Productive Simpson clonality was computed per sample as the square root of Simpson's diversity index over productive rearrangements. Imported from immuneACCESS, the table was reduced by TCRdb to in-frame sequences with V and J called. These copies leave out some clones; in studies compared against another copy, an unresolved V gene accounts for under half, and the cause of the remainder is not known. V and J calls plus clone size are reproduced from that table; the DNA served to infer D and trimming. This sample comprises 180,000 or so clones, about 86% of them detected only once. The top ten clonotypes cover roughly 8% of the sample.

The junction shows trimming of 3 bases on V and 3 bases on J, plus 4 bases between the germline ends. CDR1 and CDR2, per the germline V gene, are SGHDT and YYEEEE. The CDR3 measures 12 amino acids from cysteine to phenylalanine. Only CDR3 DNA is held: 36 bases, read in frame from base 1. The TCR sequence derives from a man between 60 and 70 years old with acute or convalescent COVID-19. The sequenced sample was peripheral blood. The chain is assembled from TRBV5-6 and TRBJ1-5; no confident D gene assignment can be made. The CDR3 here reads CASSSINQPQHF. The DNA reads TGTGCCAGCAGCTCAATCAATCAGCCCCAGCATTTT.